The following is a TCR beta chain sequence with its context. This sample stems from a study of identical twins. TCRdb re-derived calls from the 5' RACE reads in MiXCR, one entry per CDR3 protein. The repertoire holds fewer than 900,000 distinct CDR3 sequences, 18% seen once, with 10% to 15% in the top ten. Trimming at V came to 8 bases and at J to 6 bases, leaving 12 bases not matched to a gene. The CDR3 sequence is 16 residues long. These data also formed part of another study, on T cells expressing NK-cell markers. This second study notes: All TCR beta repertoires analysed originated from sorted CD3+CD56+NKG2C+, CD3+CD56+NKG2C- and CD3+CD56-NKG2C+ T cells.

V usage is TRBV12-3 or TRBV12-4 and J usage is TRBJ2-1; 11 nucleotides line up with TRBD2. The sequenced sample was PBMCs. The clonotype originates from a woman between 18 and 30 years old in good health. The CDR3 loop reads CASQLEASGGTNEQFF. The DNA of the CDR3 is TGTGCCAGCCAACTCGAGGCTAGCGGGGGGACCAATGAGCAGTTCTTC.